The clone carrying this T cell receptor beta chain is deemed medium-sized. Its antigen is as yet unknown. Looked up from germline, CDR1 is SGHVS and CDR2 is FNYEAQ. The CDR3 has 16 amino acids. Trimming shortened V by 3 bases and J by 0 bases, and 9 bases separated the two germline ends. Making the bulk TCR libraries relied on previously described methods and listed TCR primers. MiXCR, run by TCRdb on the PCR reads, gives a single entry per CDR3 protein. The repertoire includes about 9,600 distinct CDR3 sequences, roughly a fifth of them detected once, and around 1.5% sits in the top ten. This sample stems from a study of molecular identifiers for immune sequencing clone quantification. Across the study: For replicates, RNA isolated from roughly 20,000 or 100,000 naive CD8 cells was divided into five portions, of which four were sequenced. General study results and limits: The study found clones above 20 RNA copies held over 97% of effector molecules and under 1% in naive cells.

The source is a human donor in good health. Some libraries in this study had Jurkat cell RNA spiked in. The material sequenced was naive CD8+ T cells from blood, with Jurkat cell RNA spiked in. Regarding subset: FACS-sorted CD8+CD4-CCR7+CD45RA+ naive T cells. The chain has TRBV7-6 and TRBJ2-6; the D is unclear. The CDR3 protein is CASSLWQASGANVLTF. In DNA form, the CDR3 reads TGTGCCAGCAGCTTGTGGCAGGCCTCTGGGGCCAACGTCCTGACTTTC.